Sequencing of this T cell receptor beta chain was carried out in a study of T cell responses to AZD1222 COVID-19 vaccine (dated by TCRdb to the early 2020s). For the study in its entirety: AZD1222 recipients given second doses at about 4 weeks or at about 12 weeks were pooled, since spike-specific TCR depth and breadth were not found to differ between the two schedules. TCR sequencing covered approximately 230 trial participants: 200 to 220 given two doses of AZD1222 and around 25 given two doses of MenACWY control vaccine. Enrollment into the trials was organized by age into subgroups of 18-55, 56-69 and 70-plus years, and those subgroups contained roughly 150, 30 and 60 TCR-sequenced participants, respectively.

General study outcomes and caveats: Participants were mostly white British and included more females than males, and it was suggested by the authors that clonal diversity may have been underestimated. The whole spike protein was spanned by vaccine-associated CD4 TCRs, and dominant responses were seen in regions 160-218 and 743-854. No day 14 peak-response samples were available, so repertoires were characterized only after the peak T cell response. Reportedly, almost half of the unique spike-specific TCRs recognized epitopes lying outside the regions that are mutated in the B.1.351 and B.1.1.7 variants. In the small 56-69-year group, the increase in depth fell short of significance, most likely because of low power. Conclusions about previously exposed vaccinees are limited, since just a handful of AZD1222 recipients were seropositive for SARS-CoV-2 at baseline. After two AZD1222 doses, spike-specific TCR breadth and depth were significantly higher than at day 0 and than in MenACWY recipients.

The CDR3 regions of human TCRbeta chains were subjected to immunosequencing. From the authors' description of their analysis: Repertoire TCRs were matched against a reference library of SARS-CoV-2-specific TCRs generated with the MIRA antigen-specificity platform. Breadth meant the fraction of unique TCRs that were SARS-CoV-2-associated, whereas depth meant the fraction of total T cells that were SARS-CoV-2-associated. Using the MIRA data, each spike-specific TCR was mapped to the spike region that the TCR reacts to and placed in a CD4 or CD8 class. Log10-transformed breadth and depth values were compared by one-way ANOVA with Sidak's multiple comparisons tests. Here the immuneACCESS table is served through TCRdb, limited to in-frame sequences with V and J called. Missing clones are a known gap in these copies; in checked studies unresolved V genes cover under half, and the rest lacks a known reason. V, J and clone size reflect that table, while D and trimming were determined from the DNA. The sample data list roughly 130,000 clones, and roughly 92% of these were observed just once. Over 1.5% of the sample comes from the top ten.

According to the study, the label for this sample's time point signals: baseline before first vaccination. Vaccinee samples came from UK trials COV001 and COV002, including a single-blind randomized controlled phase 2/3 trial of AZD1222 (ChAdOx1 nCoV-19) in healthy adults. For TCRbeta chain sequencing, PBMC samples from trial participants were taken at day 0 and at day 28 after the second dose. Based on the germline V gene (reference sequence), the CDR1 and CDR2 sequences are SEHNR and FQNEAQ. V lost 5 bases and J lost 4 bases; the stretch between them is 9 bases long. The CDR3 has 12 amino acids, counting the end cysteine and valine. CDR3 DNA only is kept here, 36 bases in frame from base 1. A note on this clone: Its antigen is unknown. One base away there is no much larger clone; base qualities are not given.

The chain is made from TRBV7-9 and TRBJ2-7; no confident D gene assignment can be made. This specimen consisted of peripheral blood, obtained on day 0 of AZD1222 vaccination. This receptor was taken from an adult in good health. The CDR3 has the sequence CASSPNTYEQYV. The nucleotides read TGTGCCAGCAGCCCAAATACTTACGAGCAGTACGTC.